A selection of T cell receptor beta chains follows, all from one sample in a study of T cell changes during pregnancy in multiple sclerosis. Clones were sequenced by immunoSEQ multiplex PCR, and TCRdb holds only the in-frame ones, with some missing. There are approximately 60,000 clones in the sample; about 92% occur only once, and 5.5% to 7% lies in the top ten. Sequences were derived from peripheral blood, sampled in the third trimester of pregnancy. These TCRs come from a female donor in good health, enrolled as a control in a pregnancy study. CDR3s include the opening cysteine and the closing phenylalanine or tryptophan. D genes are given only for firm matches. Size tells how often a clone was seen (once, few, many) or the class of an expanded clone, and some rows leave it out.

j_gene: TRBJ2-7; v_gene: TRBV10-2; d_gene: TRBD1; abundance: NA; CDR3aa: CASSERWDRQIYEQYF; CDR3nt: TGCGCCAGCAGTGAGAGGTGGGACAGACAGATCTACGAGCAGTACTTC
j_gene: TRBJ1-1; v_gene: TRBV29-1; d_gene: NA; abundance: NA; CDR3aa: CSVGAEGTEAFF; CDR3nt: TGCAGCGTGGGGGCAGAGGGCACTGAAGCTTTCTTT
j_gene: TRBJ2-1; v_gene: TRBV25-1; d_gene: NA; abundance: few; CDR3aa: CASSAKTPQEEQFF; CDR3nt: TGTGCCAGCAGTGCAAAAACGCCCCAAGAGGAGCAGTTCTTC
j_gene: TRBJ2-4; v_gene: TRBV5-6; d_gene: NA; abundance: NA; CDR3aa: CASSLVGAQAKNIQYF; CDR3nt: TGTGCCAGCAGCTTGGTTGGGGCCCAAGCCAAAAACATTCAGTACTTC
j_gene: TRBJ1-5; v_gene: TRBV7-2; d_gene: NA; abundance: NA; CDR3aa: CASSLNSRGSNQPQHF; CDR3nt: TGTGCCAGCAGCTTAAACAGCCGAGGGAGCAATCAGCCCCAGCATTTT
j_gene: TRBJ2-1; v_gene: TRBV5-4; d_gene: NA; abundance: NA; CDR3aa: CASSHLAKEQFF; CDR3nt: TGTGCCAGCAGCCACCTAGCGAAGGAGCAGTTCTTC
j_gene: TRBJ2-1; v_gene: TRBV10-2; d_gene: NA; abundance: NA; CDR3aa: CASSDDTQALYNEQFF; CDR3nt: TGCGCCAGCAGTGACGATACCCAGGCCCTCTACAATGAGCAGTTCTTC
j_gene: TRBJ2-5; v_gene: TRBV19; d_gene: NA; abundance: NA; CDR3aa: CASSIAGTAQETQYF; CDR3nt: TGTGCCAGTAGTATTGCGGGGACAGCCCAAGAGACCCAGTACTTC
j_gene: TRBJ2-7; v_gene: TRBV7-9; d_gene: TRBD2; abundance: NA; CDR3aa: CASSLFGGGRSYEQYF; CDR3nt: TGTGCCAGCAGCTTGTTTGGCGGCGGGAGGTCCTACGAGCAGTACTTC
j_gene: TRBJ1-1; v_gene: TRBV5-6; d_gene: TRBD1; abundance: NA; CDR3aa: CASSATDRGGAEAFF; CDR3nt: TGTGCCAGCAGCGCGACGGACAGGGGAGGTGCTGAAGCTTTCTTT
j_gene: TRBJ2-7; v_gene: TRBV18; d_gene: TRBD2; abundance: NA; CDR3aa: CASSPTSGSYEQYF; CDR3nt: TGTGCCAGCTCCCCAACTAGCGGCTCCTACGAGCAGTACTTC
j_gene: TRBJ2-2; v_gene: TRBV28; d_gene: TRBD2; abundance: NA; CDR3aa: CASTYPLAGVLDTGELFF; CDR3nt: TGTGCCAGCACCTACCCGCTAGCGGGAGTCTTGGACACCGGGGAGCTGTTTTTT
j_gene: TRBJ2-7; v_gene: TRBV6-5; d_gene: TRBD2; abundance: NA; CDR3aa: CASTLAGGSGEQYF; CDR3nt: TGTGCCAGCACCTTAGCGGGAGGATCTGGCGAGCAGTACTTC
j_gene: TRBJ2-7; v_gene: TRBV7-9; d_gene: TRBD2; abundance: NA; CDR3aa: CASSLRLAGASYEQYF; CDR3nt: TGTGCCAGCAGCTTACGACTAGCGGGGGCCTCCTACGAGCAGTACTTC
j_gene: TRBJ1-1; v_gene: TRBV5-4; d_gene: NA; abundance: NA; CDR3aa: CASSQKGVPEAFF; CDR3nt: TGTGCCAGCAGCCAGAAGGGGGTTCCTGAAGCTTTCTTT
j_gene: TRBJ1-2; v_gene: TRBV28; d_gene: NA; abundance: NA; CDR3aa: CASSSTSGGLYTF; CDR3nt: TGTGCCAGCAGTTCGACGTCCGGGGGGCTCTACACCTTC
j_gene: TRBJ2-7; v_gene: TRBV30; d_gene: NA; abundance: once; CDR3aa: CAWSVGAAYEQYF; CDR3nt: TGTGCCTGGAGTGTAGGGGCGGCCTACGAGCAGTACTTC
j_gene: TRBJ1-5; v_gene: TRBV6-1; d_gene: NA; abundance: NA; CDR3aa: CASSERPEIWPQHF; CDR3nt: TGTGCCAGCAGTGAGCGACCGGAGATATGGCCCCAGCATTTT
j_gene: TRBJ1-1; v_gene: TRBV19; d_gene: TRBD1; abundance: NA; CDR3aa: CASSTQGQSNTEAFF; CDR3nt: TGTGCCAGTAGTACCCAGGGACAGTCGAACACTGAAGCTTTCTTT
j_gene: TRBJ2-6; v_gene: TRBV19; d_gene: TRBD2; abundance: NA; CDR3aa: CASTSGLAGPSSGANVLTF; CDR3nt: TGTGCCAGTACCTCAGGACTAGCGGGACCGAGCTCTGGGGCCAACGTCCTGACTTTC
j_gene: TRBJ2-7; v_gene: TRBV10-3; d_gene: TRBD1; abundance: NA; CDR3aa: CAIRDRSSYEQYF; CDR3nt: TGTGCCATCAGGGACAGGTCGTCCTACGAGCAGTACTTC
j_gene: TRBJ2-5; v_gene: TRBV9; d_gene: TRBD2; abundance: NA; CDR3aa: CASSVRSGGVGETQYF; CDR3nt: TGTGCCAGCAGCGTAAGAAGCGGGGGGGTAGGAGAGACCCAGTACTTC
j_gene: TRBJ1-3; v_gene: TRBV5-1; d_gene: NA; abundance: NA; CDR3aa: CASSLIGSGNTIYF; CDR3nt: TGCGCCAGCAGCTTAATCGGCTCTGGAAACACCATATATTTT
j_gene: TRBJ2-7; v_gene: TRBV4-3; d_gene: NA; abundance: NA; CDR3aa: CASSQDEDYSYEQYF; CDR3nt: TGCGCCAGCAGCCAAGATGAGGACTACTCCTACGAGCAGTACTTC
j_gene: TRBJ2-5; v_gene: TRBV7-2; d_gene: NA; abundance: NA; CDR3aa: CASTTGLQGETQYF; CDR3nt: TGTGCCAGCACTACTGGGCTTCAGGGGGAGACCCAGTACTTC
j_gene: TRBJ2-2; v_gene: TRBV7-2; d_gene: TRBD2; abundance: few; CDR3aa: CASSPSGAGTGELFF; CDR3nt: TGTGCCAGCAGCCCTAGCGGGGCGGGCACCGGGGAGCTGTTTTTT
j_gene: TRBJ2-1; v_gene: TRBV18; d_gene: NA; abundance: NA; CDR3aa: CASSPDGFDEQFF; CDR3nt: TGTGCCAGCTCACCAGACGGGTTCGATGAGCAGTTCTTC
j_gene: TRBJ1-1; v_gene: TRBV5-1; d_gene: NA; abundance: NA; CDR3aa: CASSEVHRNTEAFF; CDR3nt: TGCGCCAGCAGCGAGGTACATAGGAACACTGAAGCTTTCTTT
j_gene: TRBJ2-1; v_gene: TRBV19; d_gene: TRBD2; abundance: NA; CDR3aa: CASSEWAGVAANEQFF; CDR3nt: TGTGCCAGTAGTGAGTGGGCGGGAGTTGCGGCCAATGAGCAGTTCTTC
j_gene: TRBJ2-5; v_gene: TRBV5-6; d_gene: NA; abundance: NA; CDR3aa: CASSLAGTFQETQYF; CDR3nt: TGTGCCAGCAGCTTGGCCGGGACTTTCCAAGAGACCCAGTACTTC
j_gene: TRBJ1-1; v_gene: TRBV18; d_gene: NA; abundance: NA; CDR3aa: CATIQDTEAFF; CDR3nt: TGTGCCACCATCCAGGACACTGAAGCTTTCTTT
j_gene: TRBJ2-7; v_gene: TRBV30; d_gene: NA; abundance: NA; CDR3aa: CAWDRAGGYEQYF; CDR3nt: TGTGCCTGGGACAGGGCGGGAGGCTACGAGCAGTACTTC
j_gene: TRBJ1-2; v_gene: TRBV9; d_gene: TRBD1; abundance: NA; CDR3aa: CASSAPGTGDSYGYTF; CDR3nt: TGTGCCAGCAGCGCACCCGGGACAGGGGACTCCTATGGCTACACCTTC
j_gene: TRBJ1-2; v_gene: TRBV29-1; d_gene: TRBD1; abundance: NA; CDR3aa: CSVRGQDVSDYGYTF; CDR3nt: TGCAGCGTGAGGGGGCAGGATGTATCGGACTATGGCTACACCTTC
j_gene: TRBJ2-7; v_gene: TRBV14; d_gene: NA; abundance: few; CDR3aa: CASSQDKTEQYF; CDR3nt: TGTGCCAGCAGCCAAGATAAGACAGAGCAGTACTTC
j_gene: TRBJ2-1; v_gene: TRBV19; d_gene: NA; abundance: NA; CDR3aa: CASRGDEQFF; CDR3nt: TGTGCCAGTAGAGGGGATGAGCAGTTCTTC
j_gene: TRBJ2-5; v_gene: TRBV6-5; d_gene: TRBD1; abundance: NA; CDR3aa: CASRRQGVQETQYF; CDR3nt: TGTGCCAGCAGACGACAGGGTGTGCAAGAGACCCAGTACTTC